The subject of this entry is one T cell receptor (beta chain). The data derive from a study of blood T cell repertoires in COVID-19. Turning to the study itself: PBMCs, B-cell-depleted T cells, or T cells provided the cDNA or gDNA that made up the material.

Enrolment of Seattle patients took place during active infection, and they were followed longitudinally. J lost 5 bases, V lost 0 bases, and 10 bases had no gene match. Germline CDR1 LGHNA, CDR2 YNFKEQ. The CDR3 runs 16 residues. Per the study methods: For nucleated cells, counts were estimated from reference gene primer amplification. Data came from immunoSEQ multiplex PCR; TCRdb stores just in-frame clones and leaves some out. The DNA gave D and trimming, while V, J and clone size come from that table. The sample includes 400,000 or so clones, approximately 90% of them seen just once. The specimen sequenced was peripheral blood. V is TRBV4-2 and J is TRBJ2-7, with 7 positions matching TRBD1. The sequence came from a man younger than 35 with COVID-19, enrolled during active disease. Here the CDR3 reads CASSQDPTGTPHEQYF. The CDR3 DNA is TGTGCCAGCAGCCAAGATCCGACAGGGACCCCCCACGAGCAGTACTTC.